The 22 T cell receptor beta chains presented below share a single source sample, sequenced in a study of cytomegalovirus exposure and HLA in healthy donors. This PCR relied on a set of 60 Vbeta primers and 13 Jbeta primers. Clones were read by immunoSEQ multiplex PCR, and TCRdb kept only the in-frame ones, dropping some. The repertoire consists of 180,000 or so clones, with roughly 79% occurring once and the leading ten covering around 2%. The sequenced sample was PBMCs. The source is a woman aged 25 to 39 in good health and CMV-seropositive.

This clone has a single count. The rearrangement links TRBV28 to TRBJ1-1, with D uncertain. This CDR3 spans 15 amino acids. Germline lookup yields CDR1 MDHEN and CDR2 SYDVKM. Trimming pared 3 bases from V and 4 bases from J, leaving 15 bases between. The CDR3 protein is CASSFAAVSPTEAFF. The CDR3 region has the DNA TGTGCCAGCAGTTTTGCCGCAGTCTCCCCCACTGAAGCTTTCTTT.

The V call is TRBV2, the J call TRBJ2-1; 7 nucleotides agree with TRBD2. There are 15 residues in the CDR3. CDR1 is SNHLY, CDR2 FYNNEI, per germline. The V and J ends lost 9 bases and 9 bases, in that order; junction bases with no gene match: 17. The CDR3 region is CASWPGGSPFGEQFF. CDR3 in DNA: TGTGCCAGTTGGCCGGGCGGGAGCCCATTCGGTGAGCAGTTCTTC.

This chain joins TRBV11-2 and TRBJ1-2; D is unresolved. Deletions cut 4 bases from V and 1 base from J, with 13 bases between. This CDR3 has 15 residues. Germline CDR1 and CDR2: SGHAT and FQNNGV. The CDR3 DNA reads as TGTGCCAGCAGCTACGGGATGAACTTTAACTATGGCTACACCTTC. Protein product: CASSYGMNFNYGYTF.

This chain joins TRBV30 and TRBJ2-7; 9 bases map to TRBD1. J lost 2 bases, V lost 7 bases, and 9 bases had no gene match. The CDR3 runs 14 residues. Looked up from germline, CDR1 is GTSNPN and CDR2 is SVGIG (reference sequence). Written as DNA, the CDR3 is TGTGCCTATCGGGACAGGGCTATCACCTACGAGCAGTACTTC. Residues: CAYRDRAITYEQYF.

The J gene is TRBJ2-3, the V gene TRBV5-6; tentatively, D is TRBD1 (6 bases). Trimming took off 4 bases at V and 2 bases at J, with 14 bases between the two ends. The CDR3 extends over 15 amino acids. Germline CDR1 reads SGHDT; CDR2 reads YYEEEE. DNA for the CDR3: TGTGCCAGCAGCATGGGACAAAACCCCACAGATACGCAGTATTTT. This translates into CASSMGQNPTDTQYF.

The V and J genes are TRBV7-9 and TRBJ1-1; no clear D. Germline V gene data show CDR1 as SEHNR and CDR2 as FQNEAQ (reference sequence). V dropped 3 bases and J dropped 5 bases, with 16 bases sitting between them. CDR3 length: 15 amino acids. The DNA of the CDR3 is TGTGCCAGCAGCTTTGGGCCGTCGAGGGAAACTGAAGCTTTCTTT. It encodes CASSFGPSRETEAFF.

CDR3 DNA sequence: TGTGCCAGCAGAAGAACAGGGGGCGGCGCCGAGCAGTACTTC. This encodes CASRRTGGGAEQYF. This rearrangement joins TRBV28 to TRBJ2-7; 9 nucleotides align to TRBD1. Per the germline V gene, CDR1 is MDHEN and CDR2 is SYDVKM. V dropped 6 bases and J dropped 6; count of bases not matched to a gene: 9. CDR3 length equals 14 residues. Combining the CDR3 with reference TRBV28 and TRBJ2-7 gives the whole variable domain DVKVTQSSRYLVKRTGEKVFLECVQDMDHENMFWYRQDPGLGLRLIYFSYDVKMKEKGDIPEGYSVSREKKERFSLILESASTNQTSMYLCASRRTGGGAEQYFGPGTRLTVT.

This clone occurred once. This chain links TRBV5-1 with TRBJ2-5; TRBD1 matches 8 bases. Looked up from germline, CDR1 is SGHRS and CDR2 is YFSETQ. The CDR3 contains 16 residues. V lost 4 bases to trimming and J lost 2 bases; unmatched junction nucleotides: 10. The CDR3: CASSGTDRVKQETQYF. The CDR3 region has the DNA TGCGCCAGCAGCGGGACGGACAGGGTAAAACAAGAGACCCAGTACTTC.

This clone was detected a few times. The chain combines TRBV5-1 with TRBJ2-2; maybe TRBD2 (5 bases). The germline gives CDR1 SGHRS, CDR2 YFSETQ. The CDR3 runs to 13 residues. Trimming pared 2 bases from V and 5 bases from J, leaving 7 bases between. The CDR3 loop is CASSFRGTGELFF. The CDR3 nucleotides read TGCGCCAGCAGCTTTCGAGGGACCGGGGAGCTGTTTTTT.

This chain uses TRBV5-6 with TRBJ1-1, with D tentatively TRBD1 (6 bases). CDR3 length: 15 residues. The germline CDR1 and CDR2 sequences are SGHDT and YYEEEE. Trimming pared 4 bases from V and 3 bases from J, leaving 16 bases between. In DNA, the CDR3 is TGTGCCAGCAGCGGGATACAGGGCCTTGACACTGAAGCTTTCTTT. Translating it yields CASSGIQGLDTEAFF. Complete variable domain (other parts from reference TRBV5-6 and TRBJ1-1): DAGVTQSPTHLIKTRGQQVTLRCSPKSGHDTVSWYQQALGQGPQFIFQYYEEEERQRGNFPDRFSGHQFPNYSSELNVNALLLGDSALYLCASSGIQGLDTEAFFGQGTRLTVV.

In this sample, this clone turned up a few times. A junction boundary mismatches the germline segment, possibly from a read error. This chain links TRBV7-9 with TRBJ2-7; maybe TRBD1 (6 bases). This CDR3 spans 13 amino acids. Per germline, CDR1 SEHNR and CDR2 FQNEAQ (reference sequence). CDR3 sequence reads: CSSSNRATYEQYF. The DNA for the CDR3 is TGTTCCAGCAGCAACAGGGCAACCTACGAGCAGTACTTC.

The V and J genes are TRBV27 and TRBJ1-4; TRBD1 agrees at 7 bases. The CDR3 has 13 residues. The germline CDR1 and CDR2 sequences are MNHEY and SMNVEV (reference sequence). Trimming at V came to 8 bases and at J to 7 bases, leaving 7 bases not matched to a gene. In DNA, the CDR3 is TGTGCCAGCTGTAAAGGGGACAGTGAAAAACTGTTTTTT. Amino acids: CASCKGDSEKLFF.

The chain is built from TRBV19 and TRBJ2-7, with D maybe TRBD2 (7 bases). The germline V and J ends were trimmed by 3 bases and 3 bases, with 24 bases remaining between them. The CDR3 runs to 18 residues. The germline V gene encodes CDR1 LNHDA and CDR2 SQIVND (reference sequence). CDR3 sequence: CASSIYRGAGAFNYEQYF. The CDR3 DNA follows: TGTGCCAGTAGTATTTATCGGGGGGCAGGGGCCTTTAACTACGAGCAGTACTTC.

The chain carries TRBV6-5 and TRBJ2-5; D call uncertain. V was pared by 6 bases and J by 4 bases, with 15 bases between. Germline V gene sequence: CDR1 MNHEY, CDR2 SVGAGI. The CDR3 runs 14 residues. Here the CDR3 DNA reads TGTGCCAGCAGCCTCGTGGGCAGACGAGAGACCCAGTACTTC. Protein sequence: CASSLVGRRETQYF.

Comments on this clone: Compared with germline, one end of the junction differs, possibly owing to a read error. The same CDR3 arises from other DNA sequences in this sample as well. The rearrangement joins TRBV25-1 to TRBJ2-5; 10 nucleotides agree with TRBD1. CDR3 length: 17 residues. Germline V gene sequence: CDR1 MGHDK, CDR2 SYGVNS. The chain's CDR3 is CASSGPTEWTGGETQYF. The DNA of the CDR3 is TGCGCCAGCAGTGGCCCCACTGAATGGACAGGGGGGGAGACTCAGTACTTC.

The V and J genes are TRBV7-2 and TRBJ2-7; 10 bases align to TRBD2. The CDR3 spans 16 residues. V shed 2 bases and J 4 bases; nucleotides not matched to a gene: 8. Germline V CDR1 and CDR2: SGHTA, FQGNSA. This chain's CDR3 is CASSLRSLAGVYEQYF. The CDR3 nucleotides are TGTGCCAGCAGCTTACGGTCCCTAGCGGGAGTTTACGAGCAGTACTTC.

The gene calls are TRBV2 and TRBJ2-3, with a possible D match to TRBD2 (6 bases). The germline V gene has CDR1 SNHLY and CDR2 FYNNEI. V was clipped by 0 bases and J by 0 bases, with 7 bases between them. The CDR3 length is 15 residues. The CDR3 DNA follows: TGTGCCAGCAGTGAAGCTCGGGGGAGCACAGATACGCAGTATTTT. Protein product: CASSEARGSTDTQYF.

CDR3 bases: TGTGCCAGCAGCCCACAGGGGGATGGAGCTTTCTTT. Amino acid sequence: CASSPQGDGAFF. V usage is TRBV9 and J usage is TRBJ1-1; 8 bases map to TRBD1. Germline V CDR1 and CDR2: SGDLS, YYNGEE. The CDR3 totals 12 residues. The junction had 6 bases not matched to a gene; V was cut back by 4 bases and J by 10 bases. The entire variable domain, with the rest obtained from reference TRBV9 and TRBJ1-1, is as follows: DSGVTQTPKHLITATGQRVTLRCSPRSGDLSVYWYQQSLDQGLQFLIQYYNGEERAKGNILERFSAQQFPDLHSELNLSSLELGDSALYFCASSPQGDGAFFGQGTRLTVV.

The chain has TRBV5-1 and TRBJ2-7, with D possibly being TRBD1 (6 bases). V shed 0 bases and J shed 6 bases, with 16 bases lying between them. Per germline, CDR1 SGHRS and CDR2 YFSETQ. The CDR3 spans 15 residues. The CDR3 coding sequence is TGCGCCAGCAGCTTGGGGCCAGGGGAAGCTGGCGAGCAGTACTTC. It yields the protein CASSLGPGEAGEQYF.

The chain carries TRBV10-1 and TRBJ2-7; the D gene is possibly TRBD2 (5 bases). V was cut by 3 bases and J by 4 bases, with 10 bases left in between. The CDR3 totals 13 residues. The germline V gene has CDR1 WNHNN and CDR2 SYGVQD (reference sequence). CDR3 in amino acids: CASSEGRTYEQYF. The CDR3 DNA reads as TGCGCCAGCAGTGAAGGACGGACTTACGAGCAGTACTTC.

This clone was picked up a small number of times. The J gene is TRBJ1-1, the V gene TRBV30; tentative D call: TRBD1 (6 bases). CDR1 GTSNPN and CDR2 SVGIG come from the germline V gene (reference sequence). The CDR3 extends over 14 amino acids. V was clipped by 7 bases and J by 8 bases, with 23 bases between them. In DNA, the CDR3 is TGTGCCTCCTCGCTTCGGGACACCTTATTCGAAGCTTTCTTT. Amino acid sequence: CASSLRDTLFEAFF.

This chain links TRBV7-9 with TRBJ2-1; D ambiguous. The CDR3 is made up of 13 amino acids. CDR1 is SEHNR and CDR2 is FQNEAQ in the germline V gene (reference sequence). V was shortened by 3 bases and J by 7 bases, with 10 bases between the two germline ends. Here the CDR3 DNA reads TGTGCCAGCAGCTTGGCAGGTTTGAATGAGCAGTTCTTC. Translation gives CASSLAGLNEQFF.